These 5 T cell receptor beta chains originate from one sample sequenced in a study of T cell changes during pregnancy in multiple sclerosis. Profiled with immunoSEQ multiplex PCR; TCRdb holds only in-frame clones, not every one. The sample has approximately 31,000 clones; roughly 91% are singletons. The material was CD4+ T cells from peripheral blood mononuclear cells, obtained in the second trimester of pregnancy. The origin of the receptors is a female donor with multiple sclerosis, enrolled in a pregnancy study.

The rearrangement joins TRBV6-4 to TRBJ2-1; D gene unclear. V was clipped by 0 bases and J by 0 bases, with 9 bases between them. The length of the CDR3 is 16 residues. The germline CDR1 and CDR2 sequences are MRHNA and SNTAGT. The CDR3 nucleotides are TGTGCCAGCAGTGACTCAGCCTCGAGCTCCTACAATGAGCAGTTCTTC. It yields the protein CASSDSASSSYNEQFF.

The gene calls are TRBV30 and TRBJ1-1, with D uncertain. The germline V gene encodes CDR1 GTSNPN and CDR2 SVGIG (reference sequence). V lost 1 base to trimming and J lost 1 base, with 10 bases between them. This CDR3 spans 14 amino acids. CDR3 sequence (DNA): TGTGCCTGGAGTGAGGCCGGGTGGAACACTGAAGCTTTCTTT. Translated, it gives CAWSEAGWNTEAFF.

This clone is a singleton in its sample. This chain joins TRBV30 and TRBJ1-3; D ambiguous. The ends were cut back, 3 bases at V and 0 bases at J, with 12 bases in the middle. This CDR3 is built from 15 residues. CDR1 and CDR2 from the germline V gene are GTSNPN and SVGIG (reference sequence). The CDR3 is CAWRRPPSSGNTIYF. CDR3 nucleotide sequence: TGTGCCTGGAGGCGGCCCCCGAGCTCTGGAAACACCATATATTTT.

The chain uses TRBV30 and TRBJ1-1; TRBD1 is a possible D gene (5 bases). V was trimmed by 5 bases and J by 2 bases, leaving 12 bases between them. The CDR3 sequence is 13 residues long. Germline-derived CDR1 and CDR2 are GTSNPN and SVGIG (reference sequence). The CDR3 reads CAWGPRGNTEAFF. In DNA form, the CDR3 reads TGTGCCTGGGGGCCAAGGGGAAACACTGAAGCTTTCTTT.

The chain carries TRBV27 and TRBJ2-1; 7 nucleotides line up with TRBD2. In germline, CDR1 is MNHEY, CDR2 SMNVEV (reference sequence). The CDR3 consists of 15 residues. V shed 3 bases and J 9 bases; nucleotides not matched to a gene: 11. The CDR3: CASSFLASGLGEQFF. Here the CDR3 DNA reads TGTGCCAGCAGTTTCTTGGCTAGCGGATTGGGTGAGCAGTTCTTC.